Following are 30 T cell receptor beta chains from one sample sequenced in a study of T cell changes during pregnancy in multiple sclerosis. The protocol was immunoSEQ multiplex PCR, while the TCRdb copy is restricted to in-frame clones and leaves out a portion. This table has roughly 32,000 clones, 90% appearing once. The source was CD4+ T cells from peripheral blood mononuclear cells, collected in the second trimester of pregnancy. The receptor set was obtained from a female donor in good health, enrolled as a control in a pregnancy study.

This chain uses TRBV30 with TRBJ1-1, with a possible D match to TRBD1 (6 bases). The CDR3 is 16 amino acids. Germline CDR1 is GTSNPN and CDR2 is SVGIG (reference sequence). Trimming stripped 0 bases from V and 4 bases from J, with 18 bases between. CDR3 residues: CAWSVLGGAVRTEAFF. In DNA form, the CDR3 reads TGTGCCTGGAGTGTACTCGGGGGGGCGGTTCGCACTGAAGCTTTCTTT.

CDR3 region: CASSAQGGSNYGYTF. CDR3 DNA: TGTGCCAGCAGCGCTCAGGGGGGCTCTAACTATGGCTACACCTTC. The chain couples TRBV5-4 to TRBJ1-2; 7 nucleotides agree with TRBD1. The germline V gene has CDR1 SGHNT and CDR2 YYREEE (reference sequence). J gave up 0 bases and V 4 bases, and 6 bases lay outside the gene matches. CDR3 length: 15 amino acids.

The rearrangement joins TRBV4-2 to TRBJ2-3, with 15 bases matching TRBD2. Trimming removed 4 bases from V and 0 bases from J; junction bases left unmatched: 5. Germline CDR1 is LGHNA and CDR2 is YNFKEQ. The CDR3 has 18 amino acids. The DNA of the CDR3 is TGTGCCAGCAGCCGAGGACTAGCGGGAGGGACCAGCACAGATACGCAGTATTTT. This translates into CASSRGLAGGTSTDTQYF.

J is TRBJ2-2 and V is TRBV23-1, with a weak D call TRBD1 (6 bases). TRBV23-1 is designated an ORF whose function remains uncertain. The CDR3 covers 13 residues. V dropped 9 bases and J dropped 6 bases, with 14 bases sitting between them. The CDR3 loop is CARLRGFPGELFF. In nucleotides, the CDR3 is TGCGCCAGGCTCAGGGGCTTCCCCGGGGAGCTGTTTTTT.

The genes are TRBV5-4 and TRBJ1-2; no definite D call. Trimming shortened V by 2 bases and J by 3 bases, and 11 bases separated the two germline ends. From germline, CDR1 is SGHNT and CDR2 YYREEE (reference sequence). CDR3 length: 14 residues. In DNA form, the CDR3 reads TGTGCCAGCAGCTTTGGGAGGGCGGACTATGGCTACACCTTC. It translates to CASSFGRADYGYTF.

This rearrangement joins TRBV29-1 to TRBJ2-3, with 10 bases matching TRBD1. Germline loops: CDR1 SQVTM, CDR2 ANQGSEA. Trimming removed 8 bases from V and 3 bases from J; junction bases left unmatched: 14. The CDR3 sequence is 16 residues long. This CDR3 reads CSIAGTGAFETDTQYF. In DNA, the CDR3 is TGCAGCATCGCCGGGACAGGGGCGTTTGAAACAGATACGCAGTATTTT.

The V call is TRBV19, the J call TRBJ1-2; 9 nucleotides align to TRBD1. J lost 0 bases, V lost 3 bases, and 11 bases had no gene match. Germline V gives CDR1 LNHDA, CDR2 SQIVND (reference sequence). This CDR3 has 18 residues. The CDR3 DNA follows: TGTGCCAGTAGTATCCCTACCGGGACAGGGAGAGCTAACTATGGCTACACCTTC. It is translated as CASSIPTGTGRANYGYTF.

The V and J genes are TRBV27 and TRBJ2-3, with 7 bases matching TRBD1. V gave up 5 bases and J gave up 1 base; unmatched junction bases: 0. This CDR3 has 13 amino acids. Germline CDR1 MNHEY, CDR2 SMNVEV (reference sequence). Here the CDR3 DNA reads TGTGCCAGCAGTGACAGGGGCACAGATACGCAGTATTTT. Protein: CASSDRGTDTQYF.

The V gene is TRBV30, the J gene TRBJ1-1; 9 nucleotides align to TRBD1. This CDR3 is 23 amino acids long. Germline V CDR1 and CDR2: GTSNPN, SVGIG (reference sequence). V gave up 1 base and J gave up 2 bases; unmatched junction bases: 29. CDR3 nucleotide sequence: TGTGCCTGGAGTGCCGGCCGGGACAGGGATTATTTCCGTGCTTCCTACCCTAACACTGAAGCTTTCTTT. This encodes CAWSAGRDRDYFRASYPNTEAFF.

The chain is built from TRBV7-9 and TRBJ2-3; 8 nucleotides match TRBD2. The germline V gene encodes CDR1 SEHNR and CDR2 FQNEAQ (reference sequence). The CDR3 spans 15 residues. V lost 3 bases to trimming and J lost 3 bases; unmatched junction nucleotides: 5. The CDR3 loop reads CASSFIAGITDTQYF. The CDR3 DNA sequence: TGTGCCAGCAGCTTCATAGCGGGAATTACAGATACGCAGTATTTT. Combining the CDR3 with reference TRBV7-9 and TRBJ2-3 gives the whole variable domain DTGVSQNPRHKITKRGQNVTFRCDPISEHNRLYWYRQTLGQGPEFLTYFQNEAQLEKSRLLSDRFSAERPKGSFSTLEIQRTEQGDSAMYLCASSFIAGITDTQYFGPGTRLTVL.

The chain combines TRBV30 with TRBJ1-1, with D maybe TRBD1 (5 bases). V lost 5 bases and J lost 10, with 17 bases in between. This CDR3 contains 12 residues. Germline loops: CDR1 GTSNPN, CDR2 SVGIG (reference sequence). This chain's CDR3 is CAWGHLGVAAFF. The CDR3 DNA reads as TGTGCCTGGGGTCATTTAGGGGTTGCAGCTTTCTTT.

This clone was observed a single time. This chain uses TRBV7-9 with TRBJ2-6; no clear D gene. V gave up 3 bases and J gave up 2 bases, with 11 bases separating them. Germline V gene data show CDR1 as SEHNR and CDR2 as FQNEAQ (reference sequence). The CDR3 has 16 amino acids. In nucleotides, the CDR3 is TGTGCCAGCAGCTTTGAGTCTCGGGCTGGGGCCAACGTCCTGACTTTC. It is translated as CASSFESRAGANVLTF.

In DNA, the CDR3 is TGTGCCAGCGGTCCCTGGGCCACAGATACGCAGTATTTT. Protein product: CASGPWATDTQYF. J is TRBJ2-3 and V is TRBV2; no definite D call. V dropped 8 bases and J dropped 2 bases, with 11 bases sitting between them. CDR1 and CDR2 from the germline V gene are SNHLY and FYNNEI. This CDR3 comprises 13 residues.

This clone was detected a few times. The V gene is TRBV9, the J gene TRBJ1-2; D possibly corresponds to TRBD1 (6 bases). Germline V CDR1 and CDR2: SGDLS, YYNGEE. Trimming shortened V by 0 bases and J by 4 bases, and 10 bases separated the two germline ends. The CDR3 spans 14 residues. CDR3 residues: CASSVATGSYGYTF. For the CDR3, the DNA is TGTGCCAGCAGCGTAGCCACAGGGAGCTATGGCTACACCTTC.

The chain combines TRBV5-1 with TRBJ1-6; D is perhaps TRBD1 (6 bases). This CDR3 contains 15 residues. Deletions cut 0 bases from V and 7 bases from J, with 11 bases between. Germline V gene data show CDR1 as SGHRS and CDR2 as YFSETQ. CDR3 bases: TGCGCCAGCAGCTTGGGCCAGGGGCAAAATTCACCCCTCCACTTT. This gives the protein CASSLGQGQNSPLHF.

The chain links TRBV18 to TRBJ2-3; 9 bases are shared with TRBD2. The germline V gene has CDR1 KGHSH and CDR2 LQKENI. Trimming at V came to 3 bases and at J to 5 bases, leaving 6 bases not matched to a gene. The CDR3 is 15 amino acids. The CDR3 spells CASSPLAGARDTQYF. The CDR3 bases are TGTGCCAGCTCACCTTTAGCGGGGGCTAGAGATACGCAGTATTTT.

This chain uses TRBV30 with TRBJ2-7; D is uncertain. V lost 1 base to trimming and J lost 0 bases, with 4 bases between them. CDR1 and CDR2 from the germline V gene are GTSNPN and SVGIG (reference sequence). CDR3 length: 12 residues. The CDR3 region is CAWSGLSYEQYF. The CDR3 region has the DNA TGTGCCTGGAGTGGACTCTCCTACGAGCAGTACTTC. Together with reference TRBV30 and TRBJ2-7, the CDR3 gives the full variable domain: SQTIHQWPATLVQPVGSPLSLECTVEGTSNPNLYWYRQAAGRGLQLLFYSVGIGQISSEVPQNLSASRPQDRQFILSSKKLLLSDSGFYLCAWSGLSYEQYFGPGTRLTVT.

The rearrangement uses TRBV11-3 and TRBJ1-2, with D possibly TRBD1 on 5 matching bases. Trimming removed 5 bases from V and 6 bases from J, with 16 bases in between. This CDR3 has 14 residues. CDR1 SGHNT and CDR2 YENEEA come from the germline V gene. CDR3: CASSPTEGRNGYTF. The CDR3 bases are TGTGCCAGCAGCCCAACGGAGGGACGTAATGGCTACACCTTC.

The chain joins TRBV18 to TRBJ2-3, with 10 bases that match TRBD1. Germline V gene lookup returns CDR1 KGHSH and CDR2 LQKENI. V was pared by 1 base and J by 4 bases, with 5 bases of the junction left unmatched. This CDR3 is 16 amino acids long. DNA of the CDR3: TGTGCCAGCTCACCACAGGGACAGGGGCTCGCAGATACGCAGTATTTT. Protein: CASSPQGQGLADTQYF.

The chain uses TRBV6-1 and TRBJ1-5, with 8 bases identical to TRBD1. With 5 bases clipped from V and 7 bases from J, the junction kept 7 bases outside the gene matches. CDR3 length: 14 residues. Germline V CDR1 and CDR2: MNHNS, SASEGT. The chain's CDR3 is CASSQGQGRQPQHF. In DNA form, the CDR3 reads TGTGCCAGCAGTCAAGGACAGGGACGACAGCCCCAGCATTTT.

This rearrangement joins TRBV5-6 to TRBJ1-5; 9 positions match TRBD1. CDR1 is SGHDT and CDR2 is YYEEEE in the germline V gene. The ends lost 4 bases at V and 6 bases at J; junction bases unmatched: 11. The CDR3 length is 16 residues. DNA for the CDR3: TGTGCCAGCAGCCAACGGACAGGGGATGGGACTCAGCCCCAGCATTTT. It is translated as CASSQRTGDGTQPQHF.

The chain combines TRBV27 with TRBJ2-7; 9 bases agree with TRBD2. CDR1 and CDR2 (germline): MNHEY, SMNVEV (reference sequence). J lost 4 bases, V lost 1 base, and 8 bases had no gene match. The CDR3 loop spans 16 amino acids. In DNA, the CDR3 is TGTGCCAGCAGTTTATTCGGTGCTAGCGGGATTTACGAGCAGTACTTC. The encoded protein is CASSLFGASGIYEQYF.

This clone turned up a few times. V usage is TRBV10-2 and J usage is TRBJ1-5; a weak D match, TRBD1 (5 bases). The germline V gene has CDR1 WSHSY and CDR2 SAAADI. The V end was cut by 3 bases, the J end by 2 bases, with 8 bases between. The CDR3 has 14 amino acids. CDR3 amino acids: CASSEGVRNQPQHF. Written as DNA, the CDR3 is TGCGCCAGCAGTGAAGGGGTACGCAATCAGCCCCAGCATTTT.

V gene TRBV5-4 combines with J gene TRBJ2-1; 8 bases agree with TRBD1. Germline CDR1 SGHNT, CDR2 YYREEE (reference sequence). After removal of 4 bases from V and 8 bases from J, the junction contained 14 bases not matched to a gene. The CDR3 consists of 16 residues. The CDR3 sequence: CASSRGGQGVRDEQFF. CDR3 DNA: TGTGCCAGCAGCCGTGGCGGACAGGGAGTAAGGGATGAGCAGTTCTTC.

The DNA of the CDR3 is TGTGCCAGCAGCTCAGAAATCTACAATGAGCAGTTCTTC. Its translation is CASSSEIYNEQFF. V usage is TRBV6-6 and J usage is TRBJ2-1; the D is unclear. CDR1 is MNHNY and CDR2 is SVGAGI in the germline V gene (reference sequence). The CDR3 length is 13 residues. Between the trimmed V and J ends, which lost 6 bases and 3 bases, there was a span of 9 bases.

The chain uses TRBV7-2 and TRBJ1-5; possible D gene TRBD1, 6 bases. CDR1 is SGHTA and CDR2 is FQGNSA in the germline V gene. Trimming cost V 5 bases and J 2 bases, with 13 bases left between them. There are 15 residues in the CDR3. The CDR3 sequence is CASSPGVSGNQPQHF. For the CDR3, the DNA is TGTGCCAGCAGCCCAGGGGTGAGTGGCAATCAGCCCCAGCATTTT.

The chain joins TRBV5-6 to TRBJ2-7; D is possibly TRBD1 (5 bases). Trimming cost V 4 bases and J 2 bases, with 7 bases left between them. CDR1 is SGHDT and CDR2 is YYEEEE in the germline V gene. CDR3 length: 12 residues. The CDR3 bases are TGTGCCAGCAGCCTGACAGCCTACGAGCAGTACTTC. Its protein product is CASSLTAYEQYF.

This clone is labeled as medium-sized. The V call is TRBV9, the J call TRBJ2-5; 7 positions match TRBD2. In germline, CDR1 is SGDLS, CDR2 YYNGEE. Losses at the gene ends were 0 bases for V and 1 base for J; bases not matched to a gene: 3. CDR3 length: 15 amino acids. This CDR3 reads CASSVAGGFQETQYF. The CDR3 DNA is TGTGCCAGCAGCGTAGCGGGGGGTTTCCAAGAGACCCAGTACTTC.

CDR3 bases: TGTGCCAGCAGCCAAGAGGCCCCGGACAGGGGGCGTGGAAACACCATATATTTT. Its translation is CASSQEAPDRGRGNTIYF. The genes are TRBV4-2 and TRBJ1-3; 11 nucleotides align to TRBD1. The CDR3 runs to 18 residues. The germline V gene encodes CDR1 LGHNA and CDR2 YNFKEQ. Trimming cost V 0 bases and J 3 bases; bases outside gene matches: 7.

The chain links TRBV15 to TRBJ1-2; D uncertain. Trimming pared 0 bases from V and 0 bases from J, leaving 8 bases between. The CDR3 loop spans 15 amino acids. The germline V gene encodes CDR1 LNHNV and CDR2 YYDKDF (reference sequence). The CDR3 reads CATSREGRSNYGYTF. CDR3 nucleotide sequence: TGTGCCACCAGCAGAGAGGGCAGGTCTAACTATGGCTACACCTTC.